The 17 T cell receptor beta chains below all came from one sample that was sequenced in a study of shared clonotypes between healthy human individuals. Data came from immunoSEQ multiplex PCR; TCRdb stores just in-frame clones and leaves some out. Here the sample spans about 480,000 clones, roughly 78% being singletons. Sequenced material: PBMCs. Every receptor here comes from a woman in her thirties or forties in good health. Some clones in this sample may be carry-over from other donors' samples.

This chain links TRBV11-2 with TRBJ2-1; D may be TRBD1 or TRBD2 (6 bases each). The length of the CDR3 is 13 residues. Germline V gene sequence: CDR1 SGHAT, CDR2 FQNNGV. V lost 0 bases and J lost 8, with 8 bases in between. CDR3 nucleotide sequence: TGTGCCAGCAGCTTAGATCGGGGGCATGAGCAGTTCTTC. The encoded protein is CASSLDRGHEQFF.

This clone was recorded only once. This chain uses TRBV10-3 with TRBJ1-5; 7 nucleotides match TRBD1. Germline loops: CDR1 ENHRY, CDR2 SYGVKD. The CDR3 has 13 amino acids. The V and J ends lost 8 bases and 4 bases, in that order; junction bases with no gene match: 5. The CDR3: CAIGDRENQPQHF. The CDR3 DNA reads as TGTGCCATCGGCGACAGGGAGAATCAGCCCCAGCATTTT.

The rearrangement joins TRBV5-1 to TRBJ2-3; D might be TRBD1 (6 bases). The germline V gene has CDR1 SGHRS and CDR2 YFSETQ. This CDR3 region has 13 residues. The ends were cut back, 5 bases at V and 4 bases at J, with 11 bases in the middle. The CDR3 DNA reads as TGCGCCAGCAGTTATACAGGGTCAGATACGCAGTATTTT. It encodes CASSYTGSDTQYF.

The chain carries TRBV19 and TRBJ2-7; D possibly corresponds to TRBD2 (6 bases). V lost 4 bases and J lost 3, with 13 bases in between. There are 14 residues in the CDR3. The germline CDR1 and CDR2 sequences are LNHDA and SQIVND (reference sequence). CDR3 protein: CASSTPGLRYEQYF. Here the CDR3 DNA reads TGTGCCAGTAGTACCCCGGGACTTCGCTACGAGCAGTACTTC. The full variable domain, with the rest looked up from reference TRBV19 and TRBJ2-7, is DGGITQSPKYLFRKEGQNVTLSCEQNLNHDAMYWYRQDPGQGLRLIYYSQIVNDFQKGDIAEGYSVSREKKESFPLTVTSAQKNPTAFYLCASSTPGLRYEQYFGPGTRLTVT.

This chain uses TRBV10-3 with TRBJ2-2; D is uncertain. The CDR3 totals 12 residues. Germline V lookup: CDR1 ENHRY, CDR2 SYGVKD. Trimming took off 6 bases at V and 1 base at J, with 3 bases between the two ends. For the CDR3, the DNA is TGTGCCATCAGGAAGAACACCGGGGAGCTGTTTTTT. Translation: CAIRKNTGELFF.

DNA of the CDR3: TGCGCCAGCAGCTTGGCCCCGACCTCGAACACCGGGGAGCTGTTTTTT. Translated: CASSLAPTSNTGELFF. This chain joins TRBV5-1 and TRBJ2-2; D ambiguous. The germline V gene has CDR1 SGHRS and CDR2 YFSETQ. Trimming took off 0 bases at V and 0 bases at J, with 9 bases between the two ends. This CDR3 has 16 amino acids. The complete variable domain, with remaining parts taken from reference TRBV5-1 and TRBJ2-2, reads KAGVTQTPRYLIKTRGQQVTLSCSPISGHRSVSWYQQTPGQGLQFLFEYFSETQRNKGNFPGRFSGRQFSNSRSEMNVSTLELGDSALYLCASSLAPTSNTGELFFGEGSRLTVL.

This clone was observed many times. The V and J genes are TRBV6-1 and TRBJ2-7; D is unresolved. V was trimmed by 1 base and J by 3 bases, leaving 10 bases between them. The V gene's germline CDR1 is MNHNS and CDR2 SASEGT. CDR3 length: 14 amino acids. In DNA, the CDR3 is TGTGCCAGCAGTGAAGGTGAGGAACGCTACGAGCAGTACTTC. This translates into CASSEGEERYEQYF.

This clone has just one count. The chain links TRBV6-5 to TRBJ2-2, with no clear D. Germline V gives CDR1 MNHEY, CDR2 SVGAGI. Trimming took off 0 bases at V and 6 bases at J, with 14 bases between the two ends. CDR3 length equals 16 residues. CDR3 region: CASSYSWSSDAGELFF. Here the CDR3 DNA reads TGTGCCAGCAGTTACTCTTGGTCGAGCGACGCCGGGGAGCTGTTTTTT.

The chain carries TRBV27 and TRBJ2-7, with D tentatively TRBD1 or TRBD2 (5 bases each). This CDR3 comprises 15 residues. CDR1 is MNHEY and CDR2 is SMNVEV in the germline V gene (reference sequence). The V end lost 8 bases, the J end lost 5 bases, and 22 bases lay between the germline ends. This CDR3 is CASSATIGARNEQYF. In DNA form, the CDR3 reads TGTGCCAGCTCCGCCACAATCGGGGCAAGGAACGAGCAGTACTTC.

Comment on this clone: One end of the junction varies from germline; a read error may be responsible. The chain is built from TRBV2 and TRBJ2-7; D possibly corresponds to TRBD1 (8 bases). CDR1 is SNHLY, CDR2 FYNNEI, per germline. CDR3 length equals 15 residues. CDR3 sequence reads: CASSVERTGSLAVVF. Here the CDR3 DNA reads TGTGCCAGCAGTGTCGAGAGGACAGGGTCCCTAGCGGTCGTCTTC.

The V gene is TRBV6-5, the J gene TRBJ1-2, with D unresolved. The CDR3 consists of 14 residues. Germline loops: CDR1 MNHEY, CDR2 SVGAGI. The V gene lost 4 bases and the J gene lost 4 bases, with 13 bases spanning the gap. The CDR3 is CASSSARRSYGYTF. For the CDR3, the DNA is TGTGCCAGCAGTTCCGCTCGGAGGAGCTATGGCTACACCTTC.

The rearrangement links TRBV20-1 to TRBJ2-5; D remains ambiguous. The J call may be in error: the DNA end matches TRBJ2-7 better. Germline CDR1 and CDR2: DFQATT and SNEGSKA (reference sequence). The CDR3 length is 11 residues. CDR3 in DNA: TGCAGTGCTAGTTTCCTCCACGAGCAGTACTTC. Residues: CSASFLHEQYF.

The table lists this clone with a count of one. The genes are TRBV6-1 and TRBJ1-3; possibly TRBD1 for D (6 bases). This CDR3 comprises 16 residues. Per the germline V gene, CDR1 is MNHNS and CDR2 is SASEGT. With 2 bases removed from V and 2 bases from J, the gap between germline ends came to 13 bases. CDR3 protein: CASSETFRTAGNTIYF. The CDR3 nucleotides are TGTGCCAGCAGTGAAACCTTTAGGACAGCTGGAAACACCATATATTTT.

This chain uses TRBV30 with TRBJ1-4; D is perhaps TRBD1 (5 bases). Germline values: CDR1 GTSNPN, CDR2 SVGIG (reference sequence). The CDR3 is 15 amino acids. The V and J ends lost 3 bases and 4 bases respectively, with 15 bases between them. The CDR3: CAWREFTGGNEKLFF. As DNA, the CDR3 is TGTGCCTGGAGGGAGTTTACAGGTGGTAATGAAAAACTGTTTTTT.

V and J are TRBV28 and TRBJ2-1; 8 nucleotides match TRBD2. This CDR3 comprises 16 residues. V lost 5 bases to trimming and J lost 2 bases; unmatched junction nucleotides: 8. The germline V gene has CDR1 MDHEN and CDR2 SYDVKM. The CDR3 DNA reads as TGTGCCAGCAGTCCCTCCCCTAGCGGGCCCTACAATGAGCAGTTCTTC. It codes for CASSPSPSGPYNEQFF.

J is TRBJ2-3 and V is TRBV11-3, with 9 bases matching TRBD2. V gave up 3 bases and J gave up 4 bases; unmatched junction bases: 11. CDR3 length equals 17 residues. Germline V gene lookup returns CDR1 SGHNT and CDR2 YENEEA. CDR3 nucleotide sequence: TGTGCCAGCAGCTTGGGACTAGCAGGTCTTGGGGCAGATACGCAGTATTTT. Translating it yields CASSLGLAGLGADTQYF.

V and J are TRBV9 and TRBJ2-1, with 8 bases fitting TRBD2. The CDR3 spans 12 residues. The germline V gene encodes CDR1 SGDLS and CDR2 YYNGEE. After removal of 3 bases from V and 10 bases from J, the junction contained 3 bases not matched to a gene. Written as DNA, the CDR3 is TGTGCCAGCAGCGCCCCGGGGGGGGAGCAGTTCTTC. Amino acids: CASSAPGGEQFF. The full variable domain, its missing parts supplied by reference TRBV9 and TRBJ2-1, is DSGVTQTPKHLITATGQRVTLRCSPRSGDLSVYWYQQSLDQGLQFLIQYYNGEERAKGNILERFSAQQFPDLHSELNLSSLELGDSALYFCASSAPGGEQFFGPGTRLTVL.